The rows below give T cell receptor beta chains drawn from one sample of a study of human T cells and chemical hapten exposure. Via MiXCR, TCRdb re-called the RACE reads, giving one row per CDR3 protein. The sample has 270,000 or so distinct CDR3 sequences, around 7.3% seen once. The source was whole blood, collected in connection with sensitization to the hapten diphenylcyclopropenone (DPC). All receptors come from a man aged 18 to 29 with alopecia areata. Some clones in this sample may be carry-over from other donors' samples. The CDR3 runs from the conserved cysteine through the conserved F or W. The D gene is left open where the match is weak. Only some rows state a clone size, as once, few, many or a class for expanded clones.

abundance,v_gene,d_gene,j_gene,CDR3aa,CDR3nt
few,TRBV7-3,-,TRBJ2-6,CASRESGANVLTF,TGTGCCAGCAGAGAATCTGGGGCCAACGTCCTGACTTTC
-,TRBV6-2/TRBV6-3,TRBD2,TRBJ2-3,CASSNASGIVTDTQYF,TGTGCCAGCAGTAATGCTAGCGGGATTGTCACAGATACGCAGTATTTT
many,TRBV6-5,-,TRBJ2-7,CATRAGPYEQYF,TGTGCCACCCGGGCGGGCCCCTACGAGCAGTACTTC
many,TRBV7-2,-,TRBJ1-5,CASSLPGNQPQHF,TGTGCCAGCAGCTTACCAGGCAATCAGCCCCAGCATTTT
many,TRBV28,-,TRBJ1-2,CALSGALGGYTF,TGTGCCCTGTCAGGGGCGCTGGGTGGCTACACCTTC
few,TRBV27,-,TRBJ2-2,CASSPVNTGELFF,TGTGCCAGCAGTCCAGTGAACACCGGGGAGCTGTTTTTT
many,TRBV2,TRBD1,TRBJ2-2,CASSRTGVRTTGELFF,TGTGCCAGCAGCCGGACAGGGGTTAGGACCACCGGGGAGCTGTTTTTT
many,TRBV10-3,-,TRBJ2-1,CAISSGPVGDEQFF,TGTGCCATCAGTTCAGGCCCTGTTGGGGACGAGCAGTTCTTC
-,TRBV28,-,TRBJ1-1,CASSPSTGNTEAFF,TGTGCCAGCAGTCCATCGACAGGGAACACTGAAGCTTTCTTT
-,TRBV7-9,-,TRBJ1-6,CASSSLAGARGSPLHF,TGTGCCAGCAGCTCCTTGGCCGGGGCTCGGGGTTCACCCCTCCACTTT
-,TRBV10-3,-,TRBJ1-5,CAISDGGPQPQHF,TGTGCCATCAGTGATGGAGGGCCTCAGCCCCAGCATTTT
-,TRBV5-1,-,TRBJ2-6,CASSNQLLISGANVLTF,TGCGCCAGCAGCAATCAGCTTCTCATCTCTGGGGCCAACGTCCTGACTTTC
few,TRBV11-2,-,TRBJ2-7,CASSSLTGTYEQYF,TGTGCCAGCAGCTCCTTGACAGGAACCTACGAGCAGTACTTC
-,TRBV7-3,TRBD2,TRBJ2-1,CASSYRGGSYNEQFF,TGTGCCAGCAGCTACCGGGGGGGTTCCTACAATGAGCAGTTCTTC
-,TRBV20-1,-,TRBJ2-3,CSAAEGRETDTQYF,TGCAGTGCCGCGGAAGGGCGAGAGACGGATACGCAGTATTTT
few,TRBV5-1,-,TRBJ1-1,CASSPRGRGLMNTEAFF,TGCGCCAGCAGCCCTAGGGGCAGGGGACTCATGAACACTGAAGCTTTCTTT
-,TRBV2,-,TRBJ2-4,CASSLAIQYF,TGTGCCAGCTCACTGGCAATTCAGTACTTC
few,TRBV28,TRBD2,TRBJ2-7,CASSKSRGSSYEQYF,TGTGCCAGCAGCAAATCGCGGGGGTCCTCCTACGAGCAGTACTTC
-,TRBV7-9,-,TRBJ2-1,CASSLAFSYNEQFF,TGTGCCAGCAGCTTAGCGTTCTCCTACAATGAGCAGTTCTTC
-,TRBV7-3,TRBD1,TRBJ2-1,CASSLIGTGAYNEQFF,TGTGCCAGCAGCTTAATCGGGACAGGGGCCTACAATGAGCAGTTCTTC
-,TRBV2,-,TRBJ2-5,CASSDARSQETQYF,TGTGCCAGCAGTGATGCCAGATCACAAGAGACCCAGTACTTC
many,TRBV7-6,-,TRBJ1-4,CASSQWSGAPAKLFF,TGTGCCAGCAGCCAATGGTCCGGGGCGCCGGCAAAACTGTTTTTT
few,TRBV28,-,TRBJ1-6,CASRQRQASYNSPLHF,TGTGCCAGCAGACAAAGACAGGCCTCCTATAATTCACCCCTCCACTTT
once,TRBV12-3/TRBV12-4,-,TRBJ2-6,CASSLALRTNGANVLTF,TGTGCCAGCAGCCTAGCCCTTAGGACGAATGGGGCCAACGTCCTGACTTTC
-,TRBV6-5,TRBD1,TRBJ2-1,CASSYSAGGSNEQFF,TGTGCCAGCAGTTACTCCGCAGGGGGTAGCAATGAGCAGTTCTTC
many,TRBV14,-,TRBJ2-3,CASSQESGTTDTQYF,TGTGCCAGCAGCCAAGAATCCGGGACCACAGATACGCAGTATTTT
-,TRBV6-2/TRBV6-3,TRBD1,TRBJ1-5,CASRQDRGRWSNQPQHF,TGTGCCAGCAGACAGGACAGGGGGCGGTGGAGCAATCAGCCCCAGCATTTT
many,TRBV6-2/TRBV6-3,-,TRBJ2-1,CASSYSTVWGFNEQFF,TGTGCCAGCAGTTACTCGACGGTGTGGGGCTTCAATGAGCAGTTCTTC
-,TRBV4-2,-,TRBJ2-7,CASSQDRSSSYEQYF,TGTGCCAGCAGCCAAGACCGGTCAAGCTCCTACGAGCAGTACTTC
-,TRBV9,TRBD1,TRBJ2-5,CASSLTSRDSQETQYF,TGTGCCAGCAGCCTCACCTCCCGGGACAGCCAAGAGACCCAGTACTTC
few,TRBV20-1,-,TRBJ1-2,CSAAIELNYGYTF,TGCAGTGCTGCTATCGAGCTAAACTATGGCTACACCTTC
few,TRBV6-2/TRBV6-3,TRBD1,TRBJ2-2,CASRGTATGELFF,TGTGCCAGCAGGGGGACAGCAACCGGGGAGCTGTTTTTT
many,TRBV28,-,TRBJ2-3,CASSLVVRAGTDTQYF,TGTGCCAGCAGTTTAGTGGTCCGGGCGGGCACAGATACGCAGTATTTT
few,TRBV7-9,-,TRBJ1-4,CASSLDGDGAEKLFF,TGTGCCAGCAGCTTAGACGGGGATGGGGCGGAAAAACTGTTTTTT
few,TRBV6-2/TRBV6-3,TRBD1,TRBJ2-7,CASTRTGGYEQYF,TGTGCCAGCACGCGGACAGGCGGCTACGAGCAGTACTTC
few,TRBV18,-,TRBJ1-5,CASSPGGIKPQHF,TGTGCCAGCTCACCCGGGGGTATCAAGCCCCAGCATTTT
-,TRBV4-1,TRBD1,TRBJ2-1,CASSQPYDRGHDNEQFF,TGCGCCAGCAGCCAACCTTACGACAGGGGCCATGACAATGAGCAGTTCTTC
-,TRBV12-3/TRBV12-4,-,TRBJ2-3,CASSMALSTDTQYF,TGTGCCAGCAGTATGGCATTGAGCACAGATACGCAGTATTTT
-,TRBV5-1,TRBD1,TRBJ2-1,CASSFSNDRAGEQFF,TGCGCCAGCAGCTTTTCGAATGACAGGGCCGGTGAGCAGTTCTTC
few,TRBV28,-,TRBJ1-4,CASKRQFNEKLFF,TGTGCCAGCAAAAGACAGTTTAATGAAAAACTGTTTTTT
few,TRBV6-2/TRBV6-3,-,TRBJ2-1,CASRTGTPTHEQFF,TGTGCCAGCAGAACCGGGACACCAACCCATGAGCAGTTCTTC
-,TRBV7-9,TRBD2,TRBJ2-5,CASSFGQRGSETQYF,TGTGCCAGCAGCTTCGGCCAGCGGGGCTCAGAGACCCAGTACTTC
-,TRBV27,-,TRBJ1-1,CASASPAINTEAFF,TGTGCCAGCGCCTCACCCGCCATAAACACTGAAGCTTTCTTT
few,TRBV6-6,TRBD1,TRBJ2-6,CASRGGHSGANVLTF,TGTGCCAGCAGAGGGGGCCACTCTGGGGCCAACGTCCTGACTTTC
-,TRBV29-1,TRBD1,TRBJ2-1,CSGGQDSYNEQFF,TGCAGCGGTGGACAGGACTCCTACAATGAGCAGTTCTTC
many,TRBV12-3/TRBV12-4,-,TRBJ1-5,CASSLGSHGIRNQPQHF,TGTGCCAGCAGTTTAGGCTCACACGGGATCCGAAATCAGCCCCAGCATTTT